The clone carrying this T cell receptor (beta chain) was seen a few times. The data derive from a study of T cells in Graves' hyperthyroidism and ophthalmopathy. Trimming pared 3 bases from V and 1 base from J, leaving 11 bases between. Germline values: CDR1 MGHRA, CDR2 YSYEKL. The CDR3 length is 15 residues. RNA transcripts served as the template for amplifying TCR beta CDR3 regions. A first-round RT-PCR of the TCR CDR3 used the HTBI primer set. MiXCR, run by TCRdb on the multiplex PCR reads, gives a single entry per CDR3 protein. This table has about 380,000 distinct CDR3 sequences, roughly 13% appearing once.

The V gene is TRBV4-1, the J gene TRBJ2-3; D is uncertain. Source material: blood. The TCR sequence derives from a woman aged 60-70 years with Graves' hyperthyroidism. The CDR3 loop is CASSHLSVRTDTQYF. As DNA, the CDR3 is TGCGCCAGCAGCCACCTGTCCGTTCGCACAGATACGCAGTATTTT.